Below are 8 T cell receptor beta chains sequenced from a single sample in a study of regulatory T cells in long-lasting Graves disease. According to the study, TCR beta libraries were built with iRepertoire HTBI primers and CDR3-region Arm-PCR. One entry per CDR3 protein results from TCRdb running MiXCR on the multiplex PCR reads. The profile covers 450,000 to 700,000 distinct CDR3 sequences, with roughly 12% appearing a single time and roughly 10% taken by the ten largest. Time point defined: newly diagnosed GD, antithyroid drugs for less than 3 months. After RNA was extracted from PBMCs, the TCR library was made from it. The same specimen was also included in a second study, on T cells in Graves' hyperthyroidism and ophthalmopathy.

The sequencing used peripheral blood mononuclear cells (PBMCs), collected at new diagnosis, from a patient treated with antithyroid drugs. These receptors were collected from a man aged 30 to 45 with Graves disease.

At least ten counts were recorded for this clonotype. The chain has TRBV6-1 and TRBJ1-2; no firm D call. This CDR3 spans 15 amino acids. Germline V gene lookup returns CDR1 MNHNS and CDR2 SASEGT. Trimming pared 6 bases from V and 8 bases from J, leaving 22 bases between. The CDR3 DNA is TGTGCCAGCAGCCGCCCCGGGGAGACGAGCCCGGGCTACACCTTC. It encodes CASSRPGETSPGYTF.

The chain has TRBV4-1 and TRBJ2-3; weak D call: TRBD2 (5 bases). The CDR3 spans 14 residues. Per germline, CDR1 MGHRA and CDR2 YSYEKL. Trimming left V 4 bases short and J 1 base short, with 9 bases between. CDR3 coding DNA: TGCGCCAGCAGCCCCCTGGAGGGCACAGATACGCAGTATTTT. This sequence encodes CASSPLEGTDTQYF.

This clonotype occurred many times. CDR3 residues: CASSVVSLGGQETQYF. CDR3 in DNA: TGTGCCAGCAGTGTAGTGTCCCTGGGGGGACAAGAGACCCAGTACTTC. This sequence joins TRBV2 and TRBJ2-5; tentatively, D is TRBD2 (6 bases). The V gene lost 4 bases and the J gene lost 2 bases, with 17 bases spanning the gap. CDR1 is SNHLY and CDR2 is FYNNEI in the germline V gene. CDR3 length: 16 residues.

Many counts were recorded for this clonotype. The V and J genes are TRBV27 and TRBJ1-2; D call uncertain. V was shortened by 6 bases and J by 1 base, with 15 bases between the two germline ends. The CDR3 contains 15 residues. CDR1 MNHEY and CDR2 SMNVEV come from the germline V gene (reference sequence). The CDR3 sequence: CASRPTLGRNYGYTF. The DNA for the CDR3 is TGTGCCAGCAGGCCTACCCTGGGTCGTAACTATGGCTACACCTTC.

The table lists this clonotype with a few counts. The chain recombines TRBV5-6 with TRBJ2-7; a possible D gene is TRBD2 (6 bases). The ends were cut back, 4 bases at V and 0 bases at J, with 17 bases in the middle. The CDR3 totals 16 residues. Germline loops: CDR1 SGHDT, CDR2 YYEEEE. The DNA for the CDR3 is TGTGCCAGCAGCACTTTAGGAGGGGCAGGCTCCTACGAGCAGTACTTC. Translating it yields CASSTLGGAGSYEQYF. The full variable domain, in which reference TRBV5-6 and TRBJ2-7 provide the parts outside the CDR3, is DAGVTQSPTHLIKTRGQQVTLRCSPKSGHDTVSWYQQALGQGPQFIFQYYEEEERQRGNFPDRFSGHQFPNYSSELNVNALLLGDSALYLCASSTLGGAGSYEQYFGPGTRLTVT.

This clonotype has a handful of counts. At one end, the junction sequence differs from germline, possibly due to a read error. This chain links TRBV5-1 with TRBJ2-7, with 7 bases identical to TRBD2. This CDR3 contains 15 residues. CDR1 SGHRS and CDR2 YFSETQ come from the germline V gene. This chain's CDR3 is CASSLGGSESYEQYF. CDR3 sequence (DNA): TGTGCCAGCAGCTTGGGAGGGTCCGAATCCTACGAGCAGTACTTC. Full variable domain (rest looked up from reference TRBV5-1 and TRBJ2-7): KAGVTQTPRYLIKTRGQQVTLSCSPISGHRSVSWYQQTPGQGLQFLFEYFSETQRNKGNFPGRFSGRQFSNSRSEMNVSTLELGDSALYLCASSLGGSESYEQYFGPGTRLTVT.

Many counts were recorded for this clonotype. The chain carries TRBV28 and TRBJ2-4; D is undetermined. Trimming took 2 bases from V and 5 from J, leaving 7 bases between them. The CDR3 is made up of 13 amino acids. The germline CDR1 and CDR2 sequences are MDHEN and SYDVKM. CDR3 DNA: TGTGCCAGCAGTTTAGGGTCAGAAAACATTCAGTACTTC. Residues: CASSLGSENIQYF.

The rearrangement joins TRBV5-6 to TRBJ2-5; 10 positions match TRBD2. J lost 9 bases, V lost 4 bases, and 18 bases had no gene match. The CDR3 is 17 amino acids. Germline lookup yields CDR1 SGHDT and CDR2 YYEEEE. DNA for the CDR3: TGTGCCAGCAGCAAGCCGAGACTAGCGGGCCGACTTCGGGCCCAGTACTTC. Translation gives CASSKPRLAGRLRAQYF.